This T cell receptor beta chain was retrieved from a study of human T cells and chemical hapten exposure. Study-wide context: Skin of the upper inner arm, roughly 2 cm by roughly 2 cm, received 2% DPC for sensitization. All patients underwent weekly scalp dosing with diphenylcyclopropenone for the full approximately 25-week study.

Germline-derived CDR1 and CDR2 are LNHDA and SQIVND (reference sequence). Trimming took 6 bases from V and 0 from J, leaving 12 bases between them. CDR3 size: 15 residues. Indicated time point: pre-sensitization, week 0. Described treatment: therapeutic diphenylcyclopropenone sensitization with weekly scalp DPC. Overall study findings and caveats: High-frequency TCRs, those above 1 in 1000, stayed the same after DPC sensitization.

A note on this clonotype: The antigen remains undetermined.

In the authors' methods: A per-sample median of about 96,000 TCRs was observed, with a range of about 23,224 to 750,000. MiXCR, run by TCRdb on the RACE reads, gives a single entry per CDR3 protein. These V and J calls originate from TCRdb's pipeline instead of the authors' own analysis. This table has around 200,000 distinct CDR3 sequences, around 30% appearing once. The J gene is TRBJ1-3, the V gene TRBV19; perhaps TRBD1 as D (5 bases). Sequenced material: whole blood, taken in connection with sensitization to the hapten diphenylcyclopropenone (DPC). The TCR sequence derives from a woman in her twenties or thirties with alopecia areata. Some clones in this sample may be carry-over from other donors' samples. CDR3 DNA: TGTGCCAGTAGCCTACGACAGCTCTCTGGAAACACCATATATTTT. It specifies CASSLRQLSGNTIYF.